This TCR beta chain originates from a study of T cells in tumors after PD-1 blockade. Study at large: Either cemiplimab 350 mg every 2 weeks or pembrolizumab 200 mg every 3 weeks was given. A subset received ongoing vismodegib 150 mg daily alongside anti-PD-1 therapy.

CDR1 is MNHNY, CDR2 SVGAGI, per germline (reference sequence). CDR3 length: 13 amino acids. Trimming stripped 8 bases from V and 3 bases from J, with 13 bases between. Method: immunoSEQ multiplex PCR; TCRdb's copy keeps in-frame clones and lacks some. The sample carries 45,000 to 60,000 clones, roughly 79% recorded once. Template: tumor biopsy or peripheral blood genomic DNA, about 616-6,004 ng per sample. The source of this sequence is a human donor with basal cell carcinoma. The rearrangement joins TRBV6-6 to TRBJ1-2; possible D gene TRBD1, 5 bases. The sequences come from PBMCs, collected before anti-PD-1 treatment. CDR3 bases: TGTGCCAGCGCGGGGGATCGTGACTATGGCTACACCTTC. Encoded protein: CASAGDRDYGYTF.